A single TCR beta chain is shown here with its context. Only in-frame clones appear in the TCRdb table, and some are missing; sequencing was by immunoSEQ multiplex PCR. Found here are 150,000 to 200,000 clones, about nine tenths of them singletons; the top ten hold approximately 11%. This specimen belongs to a study of blood T cell repertoires in COVID-19. The sequenced sample was peripheral blood. The TCR originated in an older woman with COVID-19, enrolled during active disease.

CDR3 residues: CSASDRAYNEQFF. The CDR3 DNA reads TGCAGCGCCTCGGACAGGGCATACAATGAGCAGTTCTTC. The rearrangement joins TRBV29-1 to TRBJ2-1; TRBD1 aligns across 8 bases. The CDR3 totals 13 residues. Germline loops: CDR1 SQVTM, CDR2 ANQGSEA. Trimming removed 7 bases from V and 4 bases from J; junction bases left unmatched: 6.